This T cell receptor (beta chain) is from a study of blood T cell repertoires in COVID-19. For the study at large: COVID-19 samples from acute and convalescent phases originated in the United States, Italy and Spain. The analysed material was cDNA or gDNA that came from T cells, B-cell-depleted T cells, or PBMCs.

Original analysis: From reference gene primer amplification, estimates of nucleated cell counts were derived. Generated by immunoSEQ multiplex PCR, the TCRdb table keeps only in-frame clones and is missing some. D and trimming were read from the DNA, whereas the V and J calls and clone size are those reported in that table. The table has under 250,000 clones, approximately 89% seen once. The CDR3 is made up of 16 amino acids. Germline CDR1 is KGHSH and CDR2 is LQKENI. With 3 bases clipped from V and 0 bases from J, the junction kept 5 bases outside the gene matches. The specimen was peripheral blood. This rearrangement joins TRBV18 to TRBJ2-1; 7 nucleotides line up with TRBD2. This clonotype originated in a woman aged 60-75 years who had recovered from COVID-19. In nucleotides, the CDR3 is TGTGCCAGCTCACCGGCTAGCGGTAGCTCCTACAATGAGCAGTTCTTC. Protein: CASSPASGSSYNEQFF.